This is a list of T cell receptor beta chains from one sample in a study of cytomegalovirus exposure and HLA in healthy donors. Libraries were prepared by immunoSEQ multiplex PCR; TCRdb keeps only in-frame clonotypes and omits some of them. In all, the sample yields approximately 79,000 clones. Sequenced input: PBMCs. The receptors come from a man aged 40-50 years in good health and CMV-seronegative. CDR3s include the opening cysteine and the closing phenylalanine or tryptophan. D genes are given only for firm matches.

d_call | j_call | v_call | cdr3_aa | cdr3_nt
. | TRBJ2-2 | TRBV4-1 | CASSQNPSGANTGELFF | TGCGCCAGCAGCCAAAACCCTTCAGGGGCGAACACCGGGGAGCTGTTTTTT
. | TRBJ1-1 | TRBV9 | CASSPTGMTEAFF | TGTGCCAGCAGCCCGACAGGTATGACTGAAGCTTTCTTT
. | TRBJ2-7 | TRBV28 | CASSSAGTSSFYEQYF | TGTGCCAGCAGTTCTGCCGGGACATCCTCTTTCTACGAGCAGTACTTC
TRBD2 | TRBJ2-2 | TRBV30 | CAWSVAGGTGELFF | TGTGCCTGGAGTGTAGCGGGGGGGACCGGGGAGCTGTTTTTT
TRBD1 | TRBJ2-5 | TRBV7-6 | CASSVNRGKETQYF | TGTGCCAGCAGCGTGAACAGGGGTAAAGAGACCCAGTACTTC
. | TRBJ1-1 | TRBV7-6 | CASSPNRDTEAFF | TGTGCCAGCAGCCCAAACAGGGACACTGAAGCTTTCTTT
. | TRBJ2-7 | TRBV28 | CASRRIDLSSYEQYF | TGTGCCAGCAGGAGAATCGACTTAAGCTCCTACGAGCAGTACTTC
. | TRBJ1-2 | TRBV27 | CASSPTEAPWYGYTF | TGTGCCAGCAGCCCGACGGAGGCACCGTGGTATGGCTACACCTTC
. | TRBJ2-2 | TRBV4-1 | CASSQVYGGPPGPRELFF | TGCGCCAGCAGCCAAGTTTACGGGGGGCCGCCTGGACCCAGGGAGCTGTTTTTT
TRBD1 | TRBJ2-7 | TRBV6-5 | CASRRQGAGEQYF | TGTGCCAGCAGGCGACAGGGGGCAGGGGAGCAGTACTTC
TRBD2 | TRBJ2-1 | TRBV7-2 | CASSSITSGRSNEQFF | TGTGCCAGCAGCTCGATAACTAGCGGGAGGAGCAATGAGCAGTTCTTC
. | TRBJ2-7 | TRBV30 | CAWRSERGGYEQYF | TGTGCCTGGAGATCGGAACGGGGAGGTTACGAGCAGTACTTC
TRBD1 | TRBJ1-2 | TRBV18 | CASSPGTVLNYGYTF | TGTGCCAGCTCACCCGGGACAGTCCTTAACTATGGCTACACCTTC
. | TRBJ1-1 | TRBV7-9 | CASSSQQGNTEAFF | TGTGCCAGCAGCTCTCAGCAGGGGAACACTGAAGCTTTCTTT
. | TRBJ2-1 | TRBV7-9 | CASSLRESGSEQFF | TGTGCCAGCAGCTTGCGAGAGAGCGGATCTGAGCAGTTCTTC
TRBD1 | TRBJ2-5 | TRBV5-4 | CASSSGGPTGTGGLGTQYF | TGTGCCAGCAGCTCCGGGGGGCCAACCGGGACAGGGGGCCTGGGGACCCAGTACTTC
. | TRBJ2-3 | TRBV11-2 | CASSLGVTDTQYF | TGTGCCAGCAGCTTAGGAGTTACAGATACGCAGTATTTT
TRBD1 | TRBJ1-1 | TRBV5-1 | CASSPQGGDTEAFF | TGCGCCAGCAGCCCACAGGGGGGCGACACTGAAGCTTTCTTT
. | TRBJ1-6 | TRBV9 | CASSWEDSNSPLHF | TGTGCCAGCAGCTGGGAGGATTCCAATTCACCCCTCCACTTT
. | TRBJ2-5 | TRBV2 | CASSRTVGQETQYF | TGTGCCAGCAGCAGGACTGTAGGGCAAGAGACCCAGTACTTC
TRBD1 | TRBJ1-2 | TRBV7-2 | CASSLRDRVFANYGYTF | TGTGCCAGCAGCCTACGGGACAGGGTTTTTGCTAACTATGGCTACACCTTC
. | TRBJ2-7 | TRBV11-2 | CASSLIALRTMEQYF | TGTGCCAGCAGCTTAATTGCCCTTAGAACGATGGAGCAGTACTTC
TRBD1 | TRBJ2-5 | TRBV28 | CASRVTGFAETQYF | TGTGCCAGCAGGGTGACAGGGTTTGCAGAGACCCAGTACTTC
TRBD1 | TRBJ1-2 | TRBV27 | CASSSLDREGYTF | TGTGCCAGCAGTTCTTTGGACAGGGAGGGCTACACCTTC
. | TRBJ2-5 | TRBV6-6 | CASSSYGGGETQYF | TGTGCCAGCAGTTCCTATGGGGGCGGAGAGACCCAGTACTTC
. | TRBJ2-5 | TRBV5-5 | CASFRAVETQYF | TGTGCCAGTTTCAGGGCCGTAGAGACCCAGTACTTC
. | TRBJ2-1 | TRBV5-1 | CASSLYTANNEQFF | TGCGCCAGCAGCTTATATACAGCAAACAATGAGCAGTTCTTC
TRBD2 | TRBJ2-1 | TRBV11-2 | CASSLVLAGGSGNEQFF | TGTGCCAGCAGCTTAGTCCTTGCGGGAGGGTCGGGCAATGAGCAGTTCTTC
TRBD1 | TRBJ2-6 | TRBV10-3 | CATKERTGGSGANVLTF | TGCGCCACCAAGGAAAGGACAGGGGGCTCTGGGGCCAACGTCCTGACTTTC
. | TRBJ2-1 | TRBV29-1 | CSAGTWGNEQFF | TGCAGCGCCGGGACTTGGGGCAATGAGCAGTTCTTC
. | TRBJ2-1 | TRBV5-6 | CASSLTDNSYNEQFF | TGTGCCAGCAGCCTGACAGATAACTCCTACAATGAGCAGTTCTTC
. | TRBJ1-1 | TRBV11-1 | CASSLSREMRAFF | TGTGCCAGCAGCTTAAGCAGGGAAATGCGGGCTTTCTTT
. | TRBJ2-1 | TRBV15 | CATSSHSGGNYNEQFF | TGTGCCACCAGCAGTCATAGCGGAGGAAACTACAATGAGCAGTTCTTC
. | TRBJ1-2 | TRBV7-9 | CASSREHLYGYTF | TGTGCCAGCAGCCGTGAGCATCTCTATGGCTACACCTTC
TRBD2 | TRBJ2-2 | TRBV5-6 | CASSDLRTSGGVMPGELFF | TGTGCCAGCAGCGACCTACGGACTAGCGGGGGGGTCATGCCTGGGGAGCTGTTTTTT
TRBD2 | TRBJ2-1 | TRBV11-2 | CASSPSGGPGEQFF | TGTGCCAGCAGCCCTAGCGGGGGCCCAGGAGAGCAGTTCTTC